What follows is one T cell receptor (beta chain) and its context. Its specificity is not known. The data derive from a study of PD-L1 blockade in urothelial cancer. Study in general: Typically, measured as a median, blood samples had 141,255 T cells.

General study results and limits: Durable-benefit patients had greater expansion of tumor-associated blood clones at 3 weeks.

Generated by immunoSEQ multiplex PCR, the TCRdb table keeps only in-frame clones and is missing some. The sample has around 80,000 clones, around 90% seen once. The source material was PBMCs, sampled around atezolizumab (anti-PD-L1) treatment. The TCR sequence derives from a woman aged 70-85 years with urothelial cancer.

The CDR3 region is CASGSHPSDTEAFF. In nucleotides, the CDR3 is TGTGCTAGTGGAAGTCATCCAAGCGACACTGAAGCTTTCTTT. J is TRBJ1-1 and V is TRBV12-5; D not resolved. Germline V gene lookup returns CDR1 LGHNT and CDR2 FRNRAP. The CDR3 is 14 amino acids. Between the trimmed V and J ends, which lost 6 bases and 3 bases, there was a span of 14 bases.